The rows below give T cell receptor beta chains drawn from one sample of a study of cytomegalovirus exposure and HLA in healthy donors. Profiling relied on immunoSEQ multiplex PCR, and the TCRdb table lists in-frame clones only, not all of them. The sample shows 120,000 or so clones, more than 60% of them seen only once. Sequences were obtained from PBMCs. Receptors originate from a man aged 30 to 39 in good health and CMV-seropositive. CDR3s include the opening cysteine and the closing phenylalanine or tryptophan. D genes are given only for firm matches. Size is stated for part of the rows, as once, few or many counts, or as a class when the clone is expanded.

d_call | j_call | v_call | clone_size | cdr3_aa | cdr3_nt
TRBD1 | TRBJ2-7 | TRBV23-1 | NA | CASSPNRDRGHHEQYF | TGCGCCAGCAGCCCAAACCGGGACAGGGGGCATCACGAGCAGTACTTC
NA | TRBJ1-5 | TRBV6-5 | many | CAAQGGVGQPQHF | TGTGCCGCTCAGGGAGGGGTGGGACAGCCCCAGCATTTT
NA | TRBJ1-3 | TRBV12-5 | NA | CASAYRNTIYF | TGTGCTAGTGCCTACCGAAACACCATATATTTT
NA | TRBJ2-6 | TRBV19 | few | CASSKQSGANVLTF | TGTGCCAGTAGTAAACAGTCTGGGGCCAACGTCCTGACTTTC
NA | TRBJ1-1 | TRBV11-3 | NA | CASNQGFYTEAFF | TGTGCCAGCAATCAGGGGTTCTACACTGAAGCTTTCTTT
TRBD1 | TRBJ2-5 | TRBV5-1 | NA | CASSWTGGQETQYF | TGCGCCAGCAGCTGGACAGGGGGCCAAGAGACCCAGTACTTC
NA | TRBJ1-4 | TRBV19 | few | CASRQGGATNEKLFF | TGTGCCAGTAGACAAGGCGGGGCAACTAATGAAAAACTGTTTTTT
NA | TRBJ2-5 | TRBV7-2 | NA | CASSPDSSQETQYF | TGTGCCAGCAGCCCGGACAGCTCCCAAGAGACCCAGTACTTC
NA | TRBJ2-3 | TRBV13 | NA | CASSSFRSRGSTDTQYF | TGTGCCAGCAGCTCCTTCCGGTCTCGGGGGAGCACAGATACGCAGTATTTT
NA | TRBJ1-2 | TRBV29-1 | NA | CSVVLGSPYGYTF | TGCAGCGTTGTCTTAGGGAGCCCTTATGGCTACACCTTC
TRBD1 | TRBJ1-2 | TRBV19 | NA | CASSIRSGTGYDGYTF | TGTGCCAGTAGTATTCGATCCGGGACAGGGTACGATGGCTACACCTTC
NA | TRBJ1-1 | TRBV15 | NA | CATSTRLQGGTEAFF | TGTGCCACCAGCACCCGTCTGCAGGGCGGAACTGAAGCTTTCTTT
NA | TRBJ2-7 | TRBV10-3 | NA | CAIRDKATYEQYF | TGTGCCATCCGGGACAAGGCTACCTACGAGCAGTACTTC
NA | TRBJ1-2 | TRBV7-3 | NA | CASSLTGGGYGYTF | TGTGCCAGCAGCTTAACCGGCGGGGGCTATGGCTACACCTTC
NA | TRBJ1-2 | TRBV2 | NA | CASTQKGVSGYTF | TGTGCCAGCACCCAAAAGGGGGTTTCCGGCTACACCTTC
NA | TRBJ1-1 | TRBV5-5 | few | CASSFSENTEAFF | TGTGCCAGCAGCTTTAGTGAAAACACTGAAGCTTTCTTT
NA | TRBJ1-1 | TRBV19 | NA | CASSPGGNTEAFF | TGTGCCAGTAGTCCTGGCGGGAACACTGAAGCTTTCTTT
NA | TRBJ2-1 | TRBV7-9 | NA | CASSLAERAFNEQFF | TGTGCCAGCAGCTTGGCGGAGCGGGCGTTCAATGAGCAGTTCTTC
TRBD1 | TRBJ1-4 | TRBV5-5 | NA | CASSRDRSNEKLFF | TGTGCCAGCAGCCGGGACAGATCTAATGAAAAACTGTTTTTT
NA | TRBJ2-1 | TRBV13 | NA | CASSTGGHNEQFF | TGTGCCAGCAGCACCGGTGGGCACAATGAGCAGTTCTTC
TRBD1 | TRBJ1-6 | TRBV19 | few | CASSAGQGNSPLHF | TGTGCCAGTAGTGCGGGACAGGGGAATTCACCCCTCCACTTT
TRBD1 | TRBJ2-3 | TRBV4-3 | NA | CASSPLPRGQGTSTDTQYF | TGCGCCAGCAGCCCCCTCCCCAGGGGGCAGGGTACTTCGACAGATACGCAGTATTTT
NA | TRBJ1-1 | TRBV7-9 | NA | CASSWGHSEAFF | TGTGCCAGCAGCTGGGGACACAGTGAAGCTTTCTTT
TRBD1 | TRBJ1-2 | TRBV9 | NA | CASSATEDRAFYGYTF | TGTGCCAGCAGCGCCACCGAGGACAGGGCTTTCTATGGCTACACCTTC
NA | TRBJ1-2 | TRBV4-1 | few | CASRGLGAFGYTF | TGCGCCAGCAGGGGGCTGGGGGCTTTTGGCTACACCTTC
NA | TRBJ2-3 | TRBV6-4 | NA | CASSSDSTDTQYF | TGTGCCAGCAGTTCCGACTCCACAGATACGCAGTATTTT
TRBD2 | TRBJ2-1 | TRBV4-2 | few | CASSQDFELAGGYNEQFF | TGTGCCAGCAGCCAAGATTTTGAACTAGCGGGGGGATACAATGAGCAGTTCTTC
NA | TRBJ2-1 | TRBV9 | NA | CASSLSPGDGEQFF | TGTGCCAGCAGCCTCAGTCCAGGTGACGGTGAGCAGTTCTTC
NA | TRBJ2-7 | TRBV28 | NA | CASGLSEQYF | TGTGCCAGCGGTCTCAGCGAGCAGTACTTC
NA | TRBJ1-1 | TRBV5-6 | few | CASSIGQKLNTEAFF | TGTGCCAGCAGCATTGGACAAAAGCTGAACACTGAAGCTTTCTTT
NA | TRBJ2-4 | TRBV13 | NA | CASSLPPGTSKNIQYF | TGTGCCAGCAGCCTCCCCCCCGGGACTTCTAAAAACATTCAGTACTTC
NA | TRBJ1-1 | TRBV19 | once | CASSIETEAFF | TGTGCCAGTAGTATTGAGACTGAAGCTTTCTTT
TRBD2 | TRBJ2-3 | TRBV7-3 | NA | CASSPGRDTQYF | TGTGCCAGCAGCCCCGGGAGGGATACGCAGTATTTT
NA | TRBJ1-3 | TRBV15 | NA | CATSTHEPGNTIYF | TGTGCCACCAGCACGCACGAGCCTGGAAACACCATATATTTT
TRBD1 | TRBJ1-1 | TRBV18 | NA | CASSPPATGFGNTEAFF | TGTGCCAGCTCACCACCGGCGACAGGGTTCGGGAACACTGAAGCTTTCTTT
TRBD2 | TRBJ2-3 | TRBV9 | NA | CASSVGYGGSTDTQYF | TGTGCCAGCAGCGTAGGATACGGGGGGAGCACAGATACGCAGTATTTT
NA | TRBJ2-7 | TRBV2 | NA | CASSVTEGDEQYF | TGTGCCAGCAGTGTAACAGAGGGGGACGAGCAGTACTTC
NA | TRBJ1-4 | TRBV30 | once | CAWSVGGINEKLFF | TGTGCCTGGAGTGTAGGAGGGATTAATGAAAAACTGTTTTTT
NA | TRBJ1-1 | TRBV18 | NA | CASSSTATGSPTEAFF | TGTGCCAGCTCATCCACAGCGACAGGTTCCCCCACTGAAGCTTTCTTT
NA | TRBJ2-1 | TRBV19 | NA | CASSISRQTNEQFF | TGTGCCAGTAGTATCTCCAGGCAGACCAATGAGCAGTTCTTC
TRBD2 | TRBJ2-5 | TRBV25-1 | NA | CASSESQGRVGETQYF | TGTGCCAGCAGTGAATCCCAAGGGAGGGTCGGGGAGACCCAGTACTTC
TRBD1 | TRBJ2-7 | TRBV5-1 | NA | CASSSRDRYYEQYF | TGCGCCAGCAGCTCGAGGGACAGATATTACGAGCAGTACTTC
TRBD1 | TRBJ1-5 | TRBV10-3 | few | CAIRSRDSDQPQHF | TGTGCCATCAGAAGCCGGGACAGCGATCAGCCCCAGCATTTT
NA | TRBJ2-7 | TRBV7-6 | NA | CASSSDSNEQYF | TGTGCCAGCAGCTCAGACAGCAACGAGCAGTACTTC
TRBD2 | TRBJ2-1 | TRBV25-1 | NA | CASSNSGTKTLYNEQFF | TGTGCCAGCAGTAACAGTGGGACTAAGACACTGTACAATGAGCAGTTCTTC
NA | TRBJ1-5 | TRBV7-8 | NA | CASSPWGERDQPQHF | TGTGCCAGCAGCCCTTGGGGGGAGAGGGATCAGCCCCAGCATTTT
TRBD1 | TRBJ1-1 | TRBV7-9 | NA | CASSLADRGVPEAFF | TGTGCCAGCAGCTTAGCGGACAGGGGGGTCCCTGAAGCTTTCTTT
TRBD1 | TRBJ2-7 | TRBV19 | NA | CASSIGTGGVYEQYF | TGTGCCAGTAGTATCGGGACAGGGGGTGTCTACGAGCAGTACTTC
NA | TRBJ1-5 | TRBV27 | few | CAATEHQPQHF | TGTGCCGCAACAGAGCATCAGCCCCAGCATTTT
TRBD2 | TRBJ2-1 | TRBV27 | NA | CASSETSGGYNEQFF | TGTGCCAGCAGTGAAACTAGCGGGGGATACAATGAGCAGTTCTTC
TRBD2 | TRBJ2-5 | TRBV5-1 | few | CASSSQRGGQETQYF | TGCGCCAGCAGCTCCCAGCGGGGGGGCCAAGAGACCCAGTACTTC
NA | TRBJ2-5 | TRBV11-1 | NA | CASTPRRGAQETQYF | TGTGCCAGCACCCCTCGCCGGGGGGCCCAAGAGACCCAGTACTTC
TRBD2 | TRBJ2-1 | TRBV9 | NA | CASSDRTSGYNEQFF | TGTGCCAGCAGCGACCGGACTAGCGGATACAATGAGCAGTTCTTC
NA | TRBJ1-3 | TRBV19 | NA | CASINRRLSGNTIYF | TGTGCCAGTATCAACAGGCGCCTCTCTGGAAACACCATATATTTT
TRBD1 | TRBJ2-3 | TRBV19 | NA | CASSFGTDVRTDTQYF | TGTGCCAGTAGTTTTGGGACAGACGTTCGCACAGATACGCAGTATTTT
TRBD1 | TRBJ1-1 | TRBV13 | NA | CASSPTGQGWTEAFF | TGTGCCAGCAGCCCGACGGGACAGGGATGGACTGAAGCTTTCTTT
NA | TRBJ1-2 | TRBV21-1 | NA | CASSKLIWEGAPGDYGYTF | TGTGCCAGCAGCAAATTGATCTGGGAGGGCGCCCCTGGGGACTATGGCTACACCTTC
NA | TRBJ2-5 | TRBV7-9 | NA | CASSPPRVVRETQYF | TGTGCCAGCAGCCCCCCCCGGGTGGTGAGGGAGACCCAGTACTTC
TRBD1 | TRBJ1-2 | TRBV19 | NA | CASSIGQGGTSGYTF | TGTGCCAGTAGTATAGGACAGGGCGGCACTAGTGGCTACACCTTC
NA | TRBJ2-7 | TRBV11-3 | NA | CASSLDPDEQYF | TGTGCCAGCAGCTTAGACCCAGACGAGCAGTACTTC